This T cell receptor beta chain was recorded in a study of cytomegalovirus exposure and HLA in healthy donors. Study findings and constraints: Presence/absence analyses assumed roughly uniform sequencing depth across donors, which may not hold. TCR beta sequences numbering roughly 16,000 were associated with HLA alleles at 0.05 false discovery rate in a later analysis. An analysis done earlier found most TCR beta V segments productive about 90% or about 30% of the time.

On this clone itself: The antigen is unknown.

With 0 bases removed from V and 4 bases from J, the gap between germline ends came to 15 bases. Germline CDR1 reads ENHRY; CDR2 reads SYGVKD. This CDR3 region has 16 residues. This PCR relied on a set of 60 Vbeta primers and 13 Jbeta primers. TCRdb's copy holds only in-frame clones and misses some; the assay was immunoSEQ multiplex PCR. This table has 120,000 to 150,000 clones, around a tenth appearing once. The origin of this receptor is a male donor in good health and CMV-seronegative. The chain has TRBV10-3 and TRBJ1-2, with a weak D call TRBD1 (5 bases). The sample comprised PBMCs. CDR3 region: CAISESTPGGIYGYTF. The CDR3 DNA is TGTGCCATCAGTGAGTCGACCCCCGGGGGGATCTATGGCTACACCTTC.